This T cell receptor (beta chain) was recovered during a study of long-term antiretroviral therapy in people with HIV. The germline V gene encodes CDR1 MNHEY and CDR2 SMNVEV (reference sequence). The CDR3 sequence is 13 residues long. With 1 base removed from V and 4 bases from J, the gap between germline ends came to 8 bases. With survey level as its setting, the immunoSEQ assay was v3.0. Each sample aimed for 40,000-50,000 sequenced T-cell genomes. Profiling relied on immunoSEQ multiplex PCR, and the TCRdb table lists in-frame clones only, not all of them. The repertoire holds roughly 20,000 clones, with 90% as singletons. Points on this clone: Its antigen is as yet unknown.

Findings and limits, study-wide: Clones that had undergone expansion before ART dominated the repertoire at all time points.

This clonotype originated in a woman younger than 45 with HIV. The sample consisted of unsorted PBMCs, taken about 4.5 years before starting antiretroviral therapy. V is TRBV27 and J is TRBJ2-7, with D hard to call. For the CDR3, the DNA is TGTGCCAGCAGTTTATTCCCCGGTTACGAGCAGTACTTC. Residues: CASSLFPGYEQYF.